This T cell receptor (beta chain) emerged from a study of cytomegalovirus exposure and HLA in healthy donors. Study observations and caveats: Prior analysis indicated that the majority of TCR beta V segments exhibited productivity approximately 87% or approximately 30% of the time. CMV serostatus was the only immune exposure information that was available. In a later analysis, common viral pathogens appeared linked to several of the most significant clusters.

Use of 60 Vbeta and 13 Jbeta primers characterized the PCR. Clones were sequenced by immunoSEQ multiplex PCR, and TCRdb holds only the in-frame ones, with some missing. The repertoire consists of about 94,000 clones, with around three quarters occurring once and the leading ten covering roughly 1.3%. There were likely unrecorded immune exposures, though donors were nominally healthy when sampled. Remarks on this clone: Its target is unknown.

The CDR3 is 15 amino acids. Trimming removed 2 bases from V and 7 bases from J; junction bases left unmatched: 3. The V gene's germline CDR1 is SGDLS and CDR2 YYNGEE. The sample comprised PBMCs. The receptor comes from a male donor in good health and CMV-seronegative. The rearrangement joins TRBV9 to TRBJ1-6; 10 positions agree with TRBD1. The CDR3 loop reads CASSVQDRGNSPLHF. As DNA, the CDR3 is TGTGCCAGCAGCGTTCAGGACAGGGGGAATTCACCCCTCCACTTT.